Below are 27 T cell receptor beta chains sequenced from a single sample in a study of cytomegalovirus exposure and HLA in healthy donors. In the PCR, 60 Vbeta and 13 Jbeta primers were used. Measured with immunoSEQ multiplex PCR; TCRdb has only the in-frame clones, and not every one. The data contain about 140,000 clones, 78% of them singletons. The material sequenced was PBMCs. These receptors all stem from a male donor in good health and CMV-seronegative.

This CDR3 reads CASTFRQLLNYGYTF. The CDR3, as DNA: TGTGCCAGCACCTTCCGACAGCTACTAAACTATGGCTACACCTTC. The chain employs TRBV6-5 and TRBJ1-2; perhaps TRBD1 as D (5 bases). V gave up 7 bases and J gave up 2 bases, with 17 bases separating them. In germline, CDR1 is MNHEY, CDR2 SVGAGI. CDR3 size: 15 residues.

The chain recombines TRBV9 with TRBJ1-3; D is unclear. The CDR3 extends over 17 amino acids. Germline V CDR1 and CDR2: SGDLS, YYNGEE. Trimming stripped 0 bases from V and 1 base from J, with 14 bases between. The CDR3 sequence is CASSVGVGPGSGNTIYF. CDR3 in DNA: TGTGCCAGCAGCGTAGGGGTCGGCCCGGGGTCTGGAAACACCATATATTTT.

This clone was counted once. The J gene is TRBJ1-5, the V gene TRBV30, with TRBD1 matching 8 bases. Germline CDR1 GTSNPN, CDR2 SVGIG (reference sequence). V trimming: 0 bases; J trimming: 6 bases; junction bases outside the gene matches: 7. The CDR3 runs to 15 residues. CDR3 nucleotide sequence: TGTGCCTGGAGTGTAGGGGACAGGTCAGGTCAGCCCCAGCATTTT. It codes for CAWSVGDRSGQPQHF.

The rearrangement links TRBV2 to TRBJ1-6, with 8 bases lining up with TRBD1. The CDR3 extends over 16 amino acids. The V gene end was trimmed by 3 bases and the J gene end by 10 bases; junction bases not matched to a gene: 11. Germline CDR1 SNHLY, CDR2 FYNNEI. The DNA for the CDR3 is TGTGCCAGCAGTGATGGTCCAGGGGGCGCAGGGTCACCCCTCCACTTT. It yields the protein CASSDGPGGAGSPLHF.

The chain has TRBV19 and TRBJ2-1; 8 bases are a match to TRBD1. Germline V gene lookup returns CDR1 LNHDA and CDR2 SQIVND (reference sequence). Trimming cost V 1 base and J 7 bases; bases outside gene matches: 6. The CDR3 is 15 amino acids. The CDR3 DNA reads as TGTGCCAGTAGTATAGGATGGACAGGGAGAAATGAGCAGTTCTTC. Translating gives CASSIGWTGRNEQFF.

In nucleotides, the CDR3 is TGCGCCAGCAGCTTGGATCCTGGCAAGACCCAGTACTTC. It translates to CASSLDPGKTQYF. This chain joins TRBV5-1 and TRBJ2-5; D is undetermined. The V gene lost 0 bases and the J gene lost 6 bases, with 9 bases spanning the gap. From germline, CDR1 is SGHRS and CDR2 YFSETQ. There are 13 residues in the CDR3.

The chain is built from TRBV5-6 and TRBJ2-5; weak D call: TRBD2 (5 bases). The J call is in doubt because the DNA end fits TRBJ2-7 better. The V gene's germline CDR1 is SGHDT and CDR2 YYEEEE. The CDR3 spans 14 residues. The CDR3 region is CASSPGPGSYEQYF. The CDR3 nucleotides are TGTGCCAGCAGCCCTGGACCGGGGTCCTACGAGCAGTACTTC.

The rearrangement links TRBV19 to TRBJ2-7, with D maybe TRBD2 (6 bases). V gave up 4 bases and J gave up 3 bases, with 16 bases separating them. The CDR3 extends over 15 amino acids. Germline loops: CDR1 LNHDA, CDR2 SQIVND (reference sequence). DNA for the CDR3: TGTGCCAGTAGTACTCGGGACTCTGAGGACTACGAGCAGTACTTC. Translating it yields CASSTRDSEDYEQYF.

The CDR3 DNA reads TGTGCCAGCAGCCAGCTGACAGGGGGCCTGTGGGAGACCCAGTACTTC. It codes for CASSQLTGGLWETQYF. V gene TRBV14 combines with J gene TRBJ2-5; 10 bases line up with TRBD1. V was pared by 3 bases and J by 5 bases, with 9 bases of the junction left unmatched. Germline V gives CDR1 SGHDN, CDR2 FVKESK. This CDR3 has 16 amino acids.

The table lists this clone with a count of one. The rearrangement joins TRBV11-2 to TRBJ1-1; tentatively, D is TRBD1 (6 bases). This CDR3 has 14 amino acids. The germline gives CDR1 SGHAT, CDR2 FQNNGV. With 2 bases removed from V and 0 bases from J, the gap between germline ends came to 7 bases. The CDR3 DNA reads TGTGCCAGCAGCTTAAACAGGGTGAACACTGAAGCTTTCTTT. It is translated as CASSLNRVNTEAFF.

J is TRBJ2-2 and V is TRBV18; 10 bases fit TRBD1. Germline V gene data show CDR1 as KGHSH and CDR2 as LQKENI. J lost 3 bases, V lost 6 bases, and 4 bases had no gene match. The CDR3 runs 15 residues. The CDR3 nucleotides read TGTGCCAGCTCGCGTGGACAGGGGGACACCGGGGAGCTGTTTTTT. It yields the protein CASSRGQGDTGELFF.

The rearrangement uses TRBV15 and TRBJ2-3; a weak D match, TRBD2 (5 bases). The CDR3 totals 15 residues. Trimming removed 5 bases from V and 1 base from J, with 13 bases in between. Germline V lookup: CDR1 LNHNV, CDR2 YYDKDF (reference sequence). This CDR3 reads CATSGGSSRTDTQYF. In DNA form, the CDR3 reads TGTGCCACCAGCGGAGGATCCAGTCGCACAGATACGCAGTATTTT. Full variable domain (missing parts from reference TRBV15 and TRBJ2-3): DAMVIQNPRYQVTQFGKPVTLSCSQTLNHNVMYWYQQKSSQAPKLLFHYYDKDFNNEADTPDNFQSRRPNTSFCFLDIRSPGLGDTAMYLCATSGGSSRTDTQYFGPGTRLTVL.

V gene TRBV6-4 combines with J gene TRBJ1-2, with 7 positions matching TRBD1. V shed 5 bases and J 8 bases; nucleotides not matched to a gene: 11. Germline V gives CDR1 MRHNA, CDR2 SNTAGT. The CDR3 is 14 amino acids. CDR3 residues: CASSRDSSSGGYTF. The CDR3 bases are TGTGCCAGCAGTAGGGACAGCTCCTCAGGGGGCTACACCTTC.

This rearrangement joins TRBV5-6 to TRBJ1-2; 10 bases agree with TRBD1. Trimming removed 0 bases from V and 7 bases from J; junction bases left unmatched: 0. The germline V gene has CDR1 SGHDT and CDR2 YYEEEE. This CDR3 has 13 amino acids. CDR3 DNA sequence: TGTGCCAGCAGCTTGGGGGACAGGGGTGGCTACACCTTC. Encoded protein: CASSLGDRGGYTF.

The gene calls are TRBV2 and TRBJ1-1, with 8 bases fitting TRBD1. Germline-derived CDR1 and CDR2 are SNHLY and FYNNEI. V lost 3 bases to trimming and J lost 6 bases; unmatched junction nucleotides: 21. The CDR3 totals 19 residues. CDR3 DNA: TGTGCCAGCAGTGACCGTACTCTGGACAGGGTAAAATTGTACGCTGAAGCTTTCTTT. Protein product: CASSDRTLDRVKLYAEAFF.

The chain links TRBV7-9 to TRBJ2-1, with TRBD1 matching over 8 bases. The V gene's germline CDR1 is SEHNR and CDR2 FQNEAQ (reference sequence). Trimming took 5 bases from V and 6 from J; bases not matched to a gene: 15. The CDR3 sequence is 17 residues long. The CDR3 spells CASSPETGTGLFNEQFF. CDR3 bases: TGTGCCAGCAGCCCAGAGACCGGGACAGGTCTTTTCAATGAGCAGTTCTTC.

This rearrangement joins TRBV5-1 to TRBJ1-2, with a tentative D call TRBD1 (6 bases). V was pared by 5 bases and J by 0 bases, with 14 bases between. The germline CDR1 and CDR2 sequences are SGHRS and YFSETQ. CDR3 length: 15 residues. DNA of the CDR3: TGCGCCAGCAGAAATAGGGGGATACCTAACTATGGCTACACCTTC. Its protein is CASRNRGIPNYGYTF.

The chain couples TRBV19 to TRBJ2-3; 9 nucleotides align to TRBD2. The CDR3 length is 15 residues. V lost 1 base to trimming and J lost 5 bases; unmatched junction nucleotides: 4. Germline-derived CDR1 and CDR2 are LNHDA and SQIVND (reference sequence). The CDR3 nucleotides read TGTGCCAGTAGTATAGGCGGGAGGGCCTTAGATACGCAGTATTTT. This translates into CASSIGGRALDTQYF.

The chain recombines TRBV12-2 with TRBJ1-4; the table's D call, TRBD1, has no DNA check behind it. TRBV12-2 constitutes a pseudogene. The CDR3 is 18 amino acids. For the CDR3, the DNA is TGTGCAAGTCGCGTGGAACGACAGCAGGTTTCAACTAATGAAAAACTGTTTTTT. The encoded protein is CASRVERQQVSTNEKLFF.

The chain links TRBV29-1 to TRBJ1-1, with D tentatively TRBD1 (5 bases). V lost 2 bases to trimming and J lost 1 base, with 5 bases between them. Germline assignment: CDR1 SQVTM and CDR2 ANQGSEA. CDR3 length: 12 residues. CDR3: CSVETGNTEAFF. In DNA form, the CDR3 reads TGCAGCGTTGAAACAGGGAACACTGAAGCTTTCTTT.

This clone came up once. The chain couples TRBV5-1 to TRBJ2-3; TRBD2 matches 8 bases. CDR1 SGHRS and CDR2 YFSETQ come from the germline V gene. The CDR3 is 18 residues long. The V segment lost 0 bases and the J segment 0 bases; nucleotides outside the gene matches: 9. The CDR3 reads CASSLEVAGRYSTDTQYF. As DNA, the CDR3 is TGCGCCAGCAGCTTGGAGGTAGCGGGGCGATATAGCACAGATACGCAGTATTTT. The whole variable domain, remainder taken from reference TRBV5-1 and TRBJ2-3, is KAGVTQTPRYLIKTRGQQVTLSCSPISGHRSVSWYQQTPGQGLQFLFEYFSETQRNKGNFPGRFSGRQFSNSRSEMNVSTLELGDSALYLCASSLEVAGRYSTDTQYFGPGTRLTVL.

The DNA of the CDR3 is TGCAGTGCTAGACAGAACTATGGCTACACCTTC. Encoded protein: CSARQNYGYTF. The chain employs TRBV20-1 and TRBJ1-2; no clear D. The germline V gene encodes CDR1 DFQATT and CDR2 SNEGSKA (reference sequence). CDR3 size: 11 residues. V gave up 2 bases and J gave up 2 bases, with 3 bases separating them.

The chain employs TRBV5-1 and TRBJ1-6; D not certain. CDR3 length: 15 residues. V lost 4 bases and J 6 bases, leaving 14 bases between the germline ends. The germline gives CDR1 SGHRS, CDR2 YFSETQ. CDR3 in DNA: TGCGCCAGCAGCACGACTCCGTCGGCTAATTCACCCCTCCACTTT. It specifies CASSTTPSANSPLHF.

The chain is built from TRBV5-8 and TRBJ2-5; 9 positions match TRBD1. Germline trimming cut 3 bases from V and 5 bases from J; bases unmatched to any gene: 8. CDR3 size: 15 residues. CDR1 and CDR2 (germline): SGHTS, YDEGEE. The chain's CDR3 is CASSYPTGGEETQYF. CDR3 DNA sequence: TGTGCCAGCAGCTATCCGACAGGGGGGGAGGAGACCCAGTACTTC.

J is TRBJ1-3 and V is TRBV25-1, with 9 bases that match TRBD1. CDR3 size: 18 residues. Losses at the gene ends were 5 bases for V and 0 bases for J; bases not matched to a gene: 11. Per the germline V gene, CDR1 is MGHDK and CDR2 is SYGVNS. The CDR3 DNA is TGTGCCAGCAGTCCAAGTTCGGGACAGGGCCACTCTGGAAACACCATATATTTT. Amino acids: CASSPSSGQGHSGNTIYF.

The chain couples TRBV6-5 to TRBJ2-7, with a weak D call TRBD1 (9 bases). Germline CDR1 and CDR2: MNHEY and SVGAGI. The V gene lost 9 bases and the J gene lost 3 bases, with 15 bases spanning the gap. This CDR3 is built from 13 residues. The CDR3 coding sequence is TGTGCCAGTAGCGGGACAGGGATCTACGAGCAGTACTTC. It is translated as CASSGTGIYEQYF.

The chain recombines TRBV6-8 with TRBJ1-1; 9 bases fit TRBD1. CDR1 and CDR2 (germline): MNHGY, SAAAGT. Trimming took 9 bases from V and 6 from J; bases not matched to a gene: 17. The CDR3 loop spans 16 amino acids. CDR3 sequence reads: CASPPRDRVKSAEAFF. The CDR3 nucleotides read TGTGCCAGTCCTCCCAGGGACAGGGTAAAGAGCGCTGAAGCTTTCTTT.